This T cell receptor (beta chain) was profiled in a study of shared clonotypes between healthy human individuals. Method: immunoSEQ multiplex PCR; TCRdb's copy keeps in-frame clones and lacks some. The sample has over 1.5 million clones, under 99% seen once. This TCR derives from a man aged 25 to 45 in good health. Sequencing was performed on naive CD4+ T cells sorted from blood. Subset defined: CD45RA+ positively selected.

The CDR3 reads CSVSRTIYQETQYF. CDR3 nucleotide sequence: TGCAGCGTTTCCAGGACGATCTACCAAGAGACCCAGTACTTC. The genes are TRBV29-1 and TRBJ2-5, with D uncertain. The germline V and J ends were trimmed by 5 bases and 0 bases, with 13 bases remaining between them. CDR1 and CDR2 (germline): SQVTM, ANQGSEA. This CDR3 comprises 14 residues.